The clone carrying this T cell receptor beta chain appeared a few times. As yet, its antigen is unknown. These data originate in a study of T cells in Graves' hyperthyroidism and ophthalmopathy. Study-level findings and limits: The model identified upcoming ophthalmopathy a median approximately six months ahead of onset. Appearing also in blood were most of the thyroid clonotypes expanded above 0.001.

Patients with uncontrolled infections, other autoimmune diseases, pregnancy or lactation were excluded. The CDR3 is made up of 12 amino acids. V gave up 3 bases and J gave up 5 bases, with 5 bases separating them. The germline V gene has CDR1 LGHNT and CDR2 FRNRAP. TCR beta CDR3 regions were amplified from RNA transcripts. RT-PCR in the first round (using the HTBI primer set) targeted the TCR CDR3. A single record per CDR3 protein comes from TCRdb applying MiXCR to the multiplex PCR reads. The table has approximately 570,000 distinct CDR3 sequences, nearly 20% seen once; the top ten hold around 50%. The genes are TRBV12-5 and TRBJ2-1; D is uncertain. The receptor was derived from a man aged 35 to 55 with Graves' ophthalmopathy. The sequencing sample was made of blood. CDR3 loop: CASGFFNNEQFF. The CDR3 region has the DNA TGTGCTAGTGGTTTTTTTAACAATGAGCAGTTCTTC.